What follows are 29 T cell receptor beta chains derived from one specimen sequenced in a study of blood T cell repertoires in COVID-19. Some clones are missing from TCRdb's copy, which holds only in-frame ones; the method was immunoSEQ multiplex PCR. The table shows about 330,000 clones, with almost 85% occurring only once. The source material was peripheral blood. The receptors were sampled from a human donor in a cohort sampled during active COVID-19.

This chain uses TRBV24-1 with TRBJ2-5; D possibly corresponds to TRBD2 (7 bases). CDR1 and CDR2 (germline): KGHDR, SFDVKD. The CDR3 runs to 18 residues. V lost 2 bases and J 6 bases, leaving 24 bases between the germline ends. CDR3 loop: CATSDSQEGGGRSQTQYF. The CDR3 DNA follows: TGTGCCACCAGTGATTCCCAGGAGGGGGGGGGCCGATCACAGACCCAGTACTTC.

The chain carries TRBV5-5 and TRBJ2-1; 7 bases are a match to TRBD1. The CDR3 totals 17 residues. With V trimmed by 4 bases and J by 4 bases, 14 bases remained unmatched. The germline V gene has CDR1 SGHKS and CDR2 YYEKEE (reference sequence). CDR3 bases: TGTGCCAGCAGCGTGGCCTCCCGGGACAGACCATACAATGAGCAGTTCTTC. Amino acid sequence: CASSVASRDRPYNEQFF. Filled out from reference TRBV5-5 and TRBJ2-1, the complete variable domain reads DAGVTQSPTHLIKTRGQQVTLRCSPISGHKSVSWYQQVLGQGPQFIFQYYEKEERGRGNFPDRFSARQFPNYSSELNVNALLLGDSALYLCASSVASRDRPYNEQFFGPGTRLTVL.

The J gene is TRBJ2-2, the V gene TRBV1; the tabulated D call, TRBD2, remains unverified against the DNA. TRBV1 is an annotated pseudogene. The CDR3 has 16 residues. CDR3 DNA sequence: TGCACCAGCAGCCAAGATAGTGCGGGGGGGATCGGGGAGCTGTTTTTT. Its protein is CTSSQDSAGGIGELFF.

V gene TRBV6-5 combines with J gene TRBJ2-3, with D perhaps TRBD2 (6 bases). The length of the CDR3 is 15 residues. Germline V gene sequence: CDR1 MNHEY, CDR2 SVGAGI. With 4 bases removed from V and 3 bases from J, the gap between germline ends came to 14 bases. The CDR3 spells CASSSKLEGTDTQYF. The CDR3 DNA reads as TGTGCCAGCAGTTCCAAGCTGGAGGGAACAGATACGCAGTATTTT.

J is TRBJ2-5 and V is TRBV5-5; TRBD2 matches at 11 bases. Germline V gene lookup returns CDR1 SGHKS and CDR2 YYEKEE (reference sequence). V lost 2 bases to trimming and J lost 4 bases; unmatched junction nucleotides: 7. The CDR3 contains 16 residues. The CDR3 is CASSFLAGGPRETQYF. The DNA of the CDR3 is TGTGCCAGCAGCTTCCTAGCGGGGGGCCCTCGAGAGACCCAGTACTTC. Using reference TRBV5-5 and TRBJ2-5 for the parts outside the CDR3, the full variable domain is DAGVTQSPTHLIKTRGQQVTLRCSPISGHKSVSWYQQVLGQGPQFIFQYYEKEERGRGNFPDRFSARQFPNYSSELNVNALLLGDSALYLCASSFLAGGPRETQYFGPGTRLLVL.

This rearrangement joins TRBV5-1 to TRBJ2-7, with D possibly being TRBD2 (5 bases). Trimming removed 4 bases at V and 7 bases at J, with 9 bases between. CDR1 is SGHRS, CDR2 YFSETQ, per germline. The CDR3 spans 11 residues. CDR3 in DNA: TGCGCCAGCAGCAGAACGGGGGAGCAGTACTTC. Amino acid sequence: CASSRTGEQYF.

The V and J genes are TRBV25-1 and TRBJ2-5; 8 nucleotides match TRBD1. Germline CDR1 reads MGHDK; CDR2 reads SYGVNS. The CDR3 runs to 14 residues. The trim removed 4 bases at V and 5 bases at J, leaving 6 bases unmatched. The CDR3 is CASSGAGGGETQYF. In DNA, the CDR3 is TGTGCCAGCAGTGGGGCAGGGGGCGGGGAGACCCAGTACTTC.

CDR3 nucleotides: TGTGCCTGGAGTGTACCGGGAACGACTGAAGCTTTCTTT. Translation gives CAWSVPGTTEAFF. V gene TRBV30 combines with J gene TRBJ1-1; D unclear. Germline values: CDR1 GTSNPN, CDR2 SVGIG (reference sequence). V gave up 0 bases and J gave up 5 bases, with 10 bases separating them. The CDR3 contains 13 residues. Filled out from reference TRBV30 and TRBJ1-1, the complete variable domain reads SQTIHQWPATLVQPVGSPLSLECTVEGTSNPNLYWYRQAAGRGLQLLFYSVGIGQISSEVPQNLSASRPQDRQFILSSKKLLLSDSGFYLCAWSVPGTTEAFFGQGTRLTVV.

The chain recombines TRBV20-1 with TRBJ2-1, with D possibly being TRBD1 (5 bases). V gave up 0 bases and J gave up 16 bases, with 13 bases separating them. This CDR3 contains 11 residues. Germline V gene sequence: CDR1 DFQATT, CDR2 SNEGSKA (reference sequence). For the CDR3, the DNA is TGCAGTGCTAGAGATGTGCAGGGATCATTCTTC. Encoded protein: CSARDVQGSFF.

The rearrangement uses TRBV18 and TRBJ2-6, with unresolved D. The CDR3 consists of 15 residues. Germline V CDR1 and CDR2: KGHSH, LQKENI. V was trimmed by 3 bases and J by 0 bases, leaving 6 bases between them. The CDR3 loop is CASSPLPSGANVLTF. Written as DNA, the CDR3 is TGTGCCAGCTCACCCCTTCCCTCTGGGGCCAACGTCCTGACTTTC.

The chain is built from TRBV19 and TRBJ2-1; D uncertain. Germline loops: CDR1 LNHDA, CDR2 SQIVND (reference sequence). The CDR3 contains 14 residues. V lost 4 bases and J 2 bases, leaving 9 bases between the germline ends. The CDR3 bases are TGTGCCAGTAGTAAGTCAGACACCTACAATGAGCAGTTCTTC. Protein product: CASSKSDTYNEQFF.

The V and J genes are TRBV10-3 and TRBJ2-3, with 8 nucleotides matching TRBD2. V was clipped by 10 bases and J by 3 bases; unmatched bases: 15. Germline loops: CDR1 ENHRY, CDR2 SYGVKD. CDR3 size: 16 residues. CDR3 sequence reads: CATTFTERGSTDTQYF. CDR3 bases: TGTGCCACCACCTTCACCGAGCGGGGGTCGACAGATACGCAGTATTTT.

The gene calls are TRBV11-1 and TRBJ1-2, with 8 bases aligning to TRBD1. The CDR3 totals 13 residues. From germline, CDR1 is SGHAT and CDR2 FQDESV (reference sequence). V gave up 5 bases and J gave up 3 bases; unmatched junction bases: 2. This chain's CDR3 is CASSRTGYYGYTF. CDR3 coding DNA: TGTGCCAGCAGCCGGACAGGGTACTATGGCTACACCTTC.

The chain recombines TRBV6-1 with TRBJ1-2, with 10 bases that match TRBD1. CDR3 length: 15 amino acids. V was pared by 1 base and J by 7 bases, with 6 bases of the junction left unmatched. Germline assignment: CDR1 MNHNS and CDR2 SASEGT. Here the CDR3 DNA reads TGTGCCAGCAGTGAAGAGGTGGGGACAGGGGCTGGCTACACCTTC. It specifies CASSEEVGTGAGYTF.

The chain links TRBV19 to TRBJ2-2; TRBD1 is a possible D gene (6 bases). Trimming shortened V by 7 bases and J by 1 base, and 13 bases separated the two germline ends. This CDR3 has 15 residues. Per germline, CDR1 LNHDA and CDR2 SQIVND (reference sequence). The CDR3 region has the DNA TGTGCCAGTAATGGGGGCGGAATGAACACCGGGGAGCTGTTTTTT. Its protein is CASNGGGMNTGELFF.

The rearrangement joins TRBV24-1 to TRBJ2-1; 9 bases map to TRBD1. Germline V gene lookup returns CDR1 KGHDR and CDR2 SFDVKD. Unmatched junction bases numbered 1, after V lost 4 bases and J lost 1 base. There are 15 residues in the CDR3. The CDR3 loop is CATSEGTGSYNEQFF. In nucleotides, the CDR3 is TGTGCCACCAGTGAAGGGACAGGGTCCTACAATGAGCAGTTCTTC.

The rearrangement links TRBV12-5 to TRBJ2-1, with D maybe TRBD1 (5 bases). This CDR3 comprises 13 residues. Germline lookup yields CDR1 LGHNT and CDR2 FRNRAP. V was cut by 5 bases and J by 6 bases, with 11 bases left in between. The CDR3 DNA reads as TGTGCTAGTGGTCCAGACAGCCGCAATGAGCAGTTCTTC. It codes for CASGPDSRNEQFF.

The chain couples TRBV30 to TRBJ2-7, with D uncertain. Germline values: CDR1 GTSNPN, CDR2 SVGIG (reference sequence). The CDR3 covers 9 residues. V lost 7 bases and J lost 3, with 4 bases in between. The CDR3 DNA sequence: TGTGCCTCTAACTACGAGCAGTACTTC. This encodes CASNYEQYF.

V gene TRBV2 combines with J gene TRBJ1-6, with TRBD1 as a possible D gene (5 bases). This CDR3 is built from 14 residues. Trimming pared 2 bases from V and 5 bases from J, leaving 7 bases between. CDR1 is SNHLY and CDR2 is FYNNEI in the germline V gene. CDR3 DNA: TGTGCCAGCAGTGAAACAGGCCATAATTCACCCCTCCACTTT. As protein: CASSETGHNSPLHF.

J is TRBJ1-6 and V is TRBV6-5, with D uncertain. V lost 8 bases and J lost 8, with 16 bases in between. The length of the CDR3 is 14 residues. Germline V CDR1 and CDR2: MNHEY, SVGAGI. In nucleotides, the CDR3 is TGTGCCAGCTCGGTGGGCCCCTCTGATTCACCCCTCCACTTT. Protein sequence: CASSVGPSDSPLHF.

This rearrangement joins TRBV12-3 or TRBV12-4 to TRBJ2-1; no clear D gene. The V end was cut by 6 bases, the J end by 4 bases, with 7 bases between. The CDR3 contains 12 residues. The CDR3 protein is CASSIRYNEQFF. The CDR3 region has the DNA TGTGCCAGCAGCATACGGTACAATGAGCAGTTCTTC.

V usage is TRBV3-1 (or the pseudogene TRBV3-2) and J usage is TRBJ2-5; TRBD1 matches 8 bases. Trimming at V came to 1 base and at J to 0 bases, leaving 4 bases not matched to a gene. CDR3 length equals 16 residues. The germline gives CDR1 LGHDT, CDR2 YNNKEL (reference sequence). DNA for the CDR3: TGTGCCAGCAGCCAAGCGAACAGGGGGTACCAAGAGACCCAGTACTTC. Translated: CASSQANRGYQETQYF.

The J gene is TRBJ2-1, the V gene TRBV4-2; 10 bases are shared with TRBD2. The CDR3 consists of 17 residues. Germline CDR1 and CDR2: LGHNA and YNFKEQ. With 0 bases clipped from V and 2 bases from J, the junction kept 4 bases outside the gene matches. In DNA form, the CDR3 reads TGTGCCAGCAGCCAAGAAGAGCGGGGGGGCCCCTACAATGAGCAGTTCTTC. Its protein is CASSQEERGGPYNEQFF.

This clone was counted once. This chain joins TRBV6-1 and TRBJ2-7; 7 bases map to TRBD1. Looked up from germline, CDR1 is MNHNS and CDR2 is SASEGT. Trimming removed 6 bases from V and 5 bases from J; junction bases left unmatched: 16. This CDR3 is built from 16 residues. CDR3 DNA: TGTGCCAGCAGCGAATTGGACAGGCCCTTATTGAACGAGCAGTACTTC. It translates to CASSELDRPLLNEQYF.

This clone was seen a single time. J is TRBJ2-7 and V is TRBV28; 7 nucleotides agree with TRBD2. V shed 5 bases and J 1 base; nucleotides not matched to a gene: 8. Germline values: CDR1 MDHEN, CDR2 SYDVKM. The CDR3 extends over 15 amino acids. CDR3 protein: CASSPTGGGSYEQYF. CDR3 in DNA: TGTGCCAGCAGTCCCACGGGGGGTGGGTCCTACGAGCAGTACTTC.

A few counts support this clone. The rearrangement joins TRBV6-2 or TRBV6-3 to TRBJ2-4; D possibly corresponds to TRBD1 (5 bases). This CDR3 has 13 residues. The germline CDR1 and CDR2 sequences are MNHEY and SVGEGT. Deletions cut 2 bases from V and 6 bases from J, with 8 bases between. CDR3 sequence reads: CASSYPGINIQYF. In nucleotides, the CDR3 is TGTGCCAGCAGTTACCCAGGGATAAACATTCAGTACTTC.

V gene TRBV19 combines with J gene TRBJ1-5; D not certain. The CDR3 is made up of 15 amino acids. Deletions cut 1 base from V and 4 bases from J, with 11 bases between. The germline CDR1 and CDR2 sequences are LNHDA and SQIVND (reference sequence). The CDR3 here is CASSIVVVGNQPQHF. Here the CDR3 DNA reads TGTGCCAGTAGTATAGTGGTAGTCGGGAATCAGCCCCAGCATTTT.

This clone was observed once. The chain combines TRBV5-5 with TRBJ1-1; no clear D. Germline CDR1 is SGHKS and CDR2 is YYEKEE (reference sequence). This CDR3 contains 13 residues. Trimming cost V 0 bases and J 6 bases, with 9 bases left between them. As DNA, the CDR3 is TGTGCCAGCAGCTTGGGGTTTCGGTCTGAAGCTTTCTTT. It encodes CASSLGFRSEAFF. The full variable domain, its missing parts supplied by reference TRBV5-5 and TRBJ1-1, is DAGVTQSPTHLIKTRGQQVTLRCSPISGHKSVSWYQQVLGQGPQFIFQYYEKEERGRGNFPDRFSARQFPNYSSELNVNALLLGDSALYLCASSLGFRSEAFFGQGTRLTVV.

In DNA, the CDR3 is TGCGCCAGCAGCTGGGCATCATCCTACGAGCAGTACTTC. Translation: CASSWASSYEQYF. The chain recombines TRBV5-1 with TRBJ2-7; D uncertain. The CDR3 has 13 residues. Trimming took 3 bases from V and 1 from J, leaving 8 bases between them. Germline V lookup: CDR1 SGHRS, CDR2 YFSETQ. Based on the CDR3 plus reference TRBV5-1 and TRBJ2-7, the full variable domain is KAGVTQTPRYLIKTRGQQVTLSCSPISGHRSVSWYQQTPGQGLQFLFEYFSETQRNKGNFPGRFSGRQFSNSRSEMNVSTLELGDSALYLCASSWASSYEQYFGPGTRLTVT.